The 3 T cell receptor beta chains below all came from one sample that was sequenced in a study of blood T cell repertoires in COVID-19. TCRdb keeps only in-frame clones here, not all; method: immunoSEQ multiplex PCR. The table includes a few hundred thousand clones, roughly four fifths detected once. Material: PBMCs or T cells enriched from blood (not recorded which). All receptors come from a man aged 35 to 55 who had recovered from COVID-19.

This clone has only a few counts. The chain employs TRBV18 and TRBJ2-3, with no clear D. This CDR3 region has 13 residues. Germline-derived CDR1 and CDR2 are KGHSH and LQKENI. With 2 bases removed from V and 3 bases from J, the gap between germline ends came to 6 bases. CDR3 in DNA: TGTGCCAGCTCACCAAGGAGAACAGATACGCAGTATTTT. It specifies CASSPRRTDTQYF.

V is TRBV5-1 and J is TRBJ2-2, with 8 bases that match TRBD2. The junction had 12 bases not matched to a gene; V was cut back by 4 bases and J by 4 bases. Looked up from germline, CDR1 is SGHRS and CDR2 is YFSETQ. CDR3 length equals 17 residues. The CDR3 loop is CASSPLPSGGSTGELFF. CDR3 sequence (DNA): TGCGCCAGCAGCCCCCTCCCCTCGGGGGGGAGCACCGGGGAGCTGTTTTTT.

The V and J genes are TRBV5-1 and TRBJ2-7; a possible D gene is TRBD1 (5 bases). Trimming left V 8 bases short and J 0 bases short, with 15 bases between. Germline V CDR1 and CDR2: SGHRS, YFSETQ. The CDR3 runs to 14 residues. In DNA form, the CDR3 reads TGCGCCAGTCACACAGGTGGCAACTCCTACGAGCAGTACTTC. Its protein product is CASHTGGNSYEQYF.